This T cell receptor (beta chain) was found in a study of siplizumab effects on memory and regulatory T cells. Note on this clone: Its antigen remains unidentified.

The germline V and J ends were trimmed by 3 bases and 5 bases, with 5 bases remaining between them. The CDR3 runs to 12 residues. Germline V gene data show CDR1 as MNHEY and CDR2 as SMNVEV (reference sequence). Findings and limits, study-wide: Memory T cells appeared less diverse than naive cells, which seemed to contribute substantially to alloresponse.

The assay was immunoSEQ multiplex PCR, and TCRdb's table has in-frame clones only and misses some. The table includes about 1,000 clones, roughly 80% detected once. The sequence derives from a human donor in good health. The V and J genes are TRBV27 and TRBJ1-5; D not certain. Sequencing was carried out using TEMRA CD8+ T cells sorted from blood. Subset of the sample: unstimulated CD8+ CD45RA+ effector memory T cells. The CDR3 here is CASSLSHQPQHF. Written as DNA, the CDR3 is TGTGCCAGCAGTTTGAGCCATCAGCCCCAGCATTTT.